The T cell receptor beta chain described here comes from a study of T cell clonality in common variable immunodeficiency. Germline CDR1 SGHNT, CDR2 YYREEE (reference sequence). V lost 0 bases and J lost 1; bases outside the gene matches: 2. The CDR3 contains 16 residues. This clone was found many times. Its antigen is as yet unknown. The DNA ends 3 residues before the CDR3 does, and the rest of the CDR3 is filled in from the germline J gene. Using immunoSEQ multiplex PCR, the repertoire was profiled, and TCRdb retains in-frame clones only, with some absent. Observed are 50,000 to 70,000 clones, no singletons, with the top ten taking about 0.9%. Study results and limitations: Fewer TCRbeta clones were shared among CVID subjects than controls. In common variable immunodeficiency, TCR beta chains reportedly carried fewer deletions and N-nucleotide insertions.

Patients and controls were mostly of Caucasian heritage. Each donor provided about 5 to 8 ml of heparinized whole blood. Sequenced input: peripheral blood mononuclear cells. The V gene is TRBV5-4, the J gene TRBJ2-2; 8 bases are a match to TRBD1. The sequence derives from a person between 18 and 75 years old in good health. This CDR3 is CASSLGQGRNTGELFF. The sequenced CDR3 bases are TGTGCCAGCAGCTTGGGACAGGGGCGGAACACCGGGGAG.